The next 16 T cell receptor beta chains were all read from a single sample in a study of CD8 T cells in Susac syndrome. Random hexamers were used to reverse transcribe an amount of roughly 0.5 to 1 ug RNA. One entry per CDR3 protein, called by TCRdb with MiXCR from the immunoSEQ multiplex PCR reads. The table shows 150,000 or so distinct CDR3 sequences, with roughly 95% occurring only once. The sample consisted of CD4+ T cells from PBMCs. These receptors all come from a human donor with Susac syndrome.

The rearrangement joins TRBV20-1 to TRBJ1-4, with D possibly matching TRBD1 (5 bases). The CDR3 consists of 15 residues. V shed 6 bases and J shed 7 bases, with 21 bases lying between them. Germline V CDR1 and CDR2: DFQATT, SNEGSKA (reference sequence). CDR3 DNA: TGCAGTGCCCACAGGTTTCGGGGGGAAGGTGAAAAACTGTTTTTT. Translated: CSAHRFRGEGEKLFF.

The CDR3 bases are TGCAGTGCTCTCCCCTTCAGCGGGCCGAACTCCTACAATGAGCAGTTCTTC. This sequence encodes CSALPFSGPNSYNEQFF. The chain joins TRBV20-1 to TRBJ2-1; D is possibly TRBD2 (6 bases). Germline assignment: CDR1 DFQATT and CDR2 SNEGSKA (reference sequence). The CDR3 is made up of 17 amino acids. V dropped 5 bases and J dropped 0 bases, with 20 bases sitting between them.

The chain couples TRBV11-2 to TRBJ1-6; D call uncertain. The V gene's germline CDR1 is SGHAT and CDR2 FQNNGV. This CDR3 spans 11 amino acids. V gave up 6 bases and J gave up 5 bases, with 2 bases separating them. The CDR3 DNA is TGTGCCAGCAGGAATAATTCACCCCTCCACTTT. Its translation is CASRNNSPLHF.

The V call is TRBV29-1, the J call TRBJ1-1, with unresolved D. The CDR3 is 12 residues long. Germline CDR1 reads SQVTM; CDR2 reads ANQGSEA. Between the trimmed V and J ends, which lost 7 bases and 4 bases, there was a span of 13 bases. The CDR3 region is CSANYRATEAFF. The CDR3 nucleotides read TGCAGCGCCAATTATCGAGCCACTGAAGCTTTCTTT.

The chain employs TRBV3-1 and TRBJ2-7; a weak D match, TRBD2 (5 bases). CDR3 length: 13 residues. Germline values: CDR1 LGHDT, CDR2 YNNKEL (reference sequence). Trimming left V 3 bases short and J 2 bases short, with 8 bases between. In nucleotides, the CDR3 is TGTGCCAGCAGCCAGGTCGGGGCCTACGAGCAGTACTTC. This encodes CASSQVGAYEQYF.

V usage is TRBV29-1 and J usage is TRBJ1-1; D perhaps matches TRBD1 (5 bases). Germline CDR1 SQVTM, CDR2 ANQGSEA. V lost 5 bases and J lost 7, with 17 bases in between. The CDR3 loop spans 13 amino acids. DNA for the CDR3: TGCAGCGTTTTAGACAGCCCCGGGGGTGAAGCTTTCTTT. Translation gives CSVLDSPGGEAFF.

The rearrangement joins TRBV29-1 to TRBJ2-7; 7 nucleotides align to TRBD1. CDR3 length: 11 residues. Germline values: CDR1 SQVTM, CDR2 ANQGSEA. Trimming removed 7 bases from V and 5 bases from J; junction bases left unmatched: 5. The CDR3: CSAATGNEQYF. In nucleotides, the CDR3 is TGCAGCGCGGCGACAGGGAACGAGCAGTACTTC.

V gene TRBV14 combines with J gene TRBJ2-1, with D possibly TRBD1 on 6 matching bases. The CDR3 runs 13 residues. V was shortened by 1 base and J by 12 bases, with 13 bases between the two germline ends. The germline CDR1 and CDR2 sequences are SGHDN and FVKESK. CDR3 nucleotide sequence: TGTGCCAGCAGCCAAGTTACAGGGCGCGGGCAGTTCTTC. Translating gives CASSQVTGRGQFF.

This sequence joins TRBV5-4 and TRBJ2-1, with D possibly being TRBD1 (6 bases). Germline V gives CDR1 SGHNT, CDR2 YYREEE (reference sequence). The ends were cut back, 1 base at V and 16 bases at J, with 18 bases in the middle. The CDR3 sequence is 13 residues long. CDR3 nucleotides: TGTGCCAGCAGCTTGTCTTCCGGGACACTCTCCTTCTTC. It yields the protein CASSLSSGTLSFF.

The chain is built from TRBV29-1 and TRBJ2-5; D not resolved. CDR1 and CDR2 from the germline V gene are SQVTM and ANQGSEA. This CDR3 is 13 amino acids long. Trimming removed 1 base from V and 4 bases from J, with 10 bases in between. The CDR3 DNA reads TGCAGCGTTGAAGCCTCCCTCGGAGAGACCCAGTACTTC. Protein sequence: CSVEASLGETQYF.

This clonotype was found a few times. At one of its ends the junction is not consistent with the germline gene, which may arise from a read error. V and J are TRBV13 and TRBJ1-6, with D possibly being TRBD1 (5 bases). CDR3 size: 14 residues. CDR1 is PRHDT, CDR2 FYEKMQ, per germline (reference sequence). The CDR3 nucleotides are TGTGCCAGCAGCCTAGGGGTTGGGGATTCACCCCTCCACTTT. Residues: CASSLGVGDSPLHF.

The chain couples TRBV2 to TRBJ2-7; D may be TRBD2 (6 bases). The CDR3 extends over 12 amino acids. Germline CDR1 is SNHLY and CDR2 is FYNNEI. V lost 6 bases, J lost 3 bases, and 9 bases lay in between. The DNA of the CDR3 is TGTGCCAGCAGAGAGACTAGCTACGAGCAGTACTTC. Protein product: CASRETSYEQYF.

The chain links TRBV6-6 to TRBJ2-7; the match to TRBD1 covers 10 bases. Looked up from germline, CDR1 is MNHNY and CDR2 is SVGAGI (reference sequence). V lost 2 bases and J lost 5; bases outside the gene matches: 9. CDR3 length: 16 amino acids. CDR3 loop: CASSYQVGQGVNEQYF. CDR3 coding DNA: TGTGCCAGCAGTTACCAGGTTGGACAGGGGGTCAACGAGCAGTACTTC.

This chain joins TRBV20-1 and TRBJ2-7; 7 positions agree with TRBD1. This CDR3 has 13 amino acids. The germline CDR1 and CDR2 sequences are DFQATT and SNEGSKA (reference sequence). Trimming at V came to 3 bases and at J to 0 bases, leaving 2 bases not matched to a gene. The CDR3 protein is CSARTGYSYEQYF. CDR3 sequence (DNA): TGCAGTGCTAGGACAGGGTACTCCTACGAGCAGTACTTC.

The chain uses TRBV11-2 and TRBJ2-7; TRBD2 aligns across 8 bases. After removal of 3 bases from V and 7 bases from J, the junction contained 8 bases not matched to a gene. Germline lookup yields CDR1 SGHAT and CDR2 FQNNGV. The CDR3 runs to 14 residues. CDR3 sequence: CASSFSGNSREQYF. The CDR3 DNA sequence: TGTGCCAGCAGCTTTAGCGGGAATTCGCGTGAGCAGTACTTC.

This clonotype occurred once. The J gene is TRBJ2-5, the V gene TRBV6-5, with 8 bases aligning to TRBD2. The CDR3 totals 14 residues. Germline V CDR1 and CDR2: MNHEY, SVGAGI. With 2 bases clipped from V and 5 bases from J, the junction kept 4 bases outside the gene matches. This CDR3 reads CASSYQRGIETQYF. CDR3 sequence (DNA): TGTGCCAGCAGTTACCAGCGGGGGATTGAGACCCAGTACTTC.